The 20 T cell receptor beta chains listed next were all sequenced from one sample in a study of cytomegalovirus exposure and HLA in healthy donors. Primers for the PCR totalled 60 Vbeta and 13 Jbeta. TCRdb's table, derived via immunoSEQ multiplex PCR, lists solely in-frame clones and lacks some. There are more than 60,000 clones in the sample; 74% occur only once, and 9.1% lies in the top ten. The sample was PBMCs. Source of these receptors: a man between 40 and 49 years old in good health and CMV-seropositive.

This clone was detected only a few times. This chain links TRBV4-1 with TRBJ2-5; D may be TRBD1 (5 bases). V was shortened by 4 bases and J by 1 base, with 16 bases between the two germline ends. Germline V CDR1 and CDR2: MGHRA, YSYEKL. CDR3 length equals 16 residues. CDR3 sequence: CASSREKTGSQETQYF. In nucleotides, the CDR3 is TGCGCCAGCAGCCGAGAGAAAACAGGCAGCCAAGAGACCCAGTACTTC.

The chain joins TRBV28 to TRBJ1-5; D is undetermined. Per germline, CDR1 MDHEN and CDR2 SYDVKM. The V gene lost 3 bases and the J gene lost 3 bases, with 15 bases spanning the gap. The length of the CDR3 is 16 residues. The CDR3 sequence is CASSFSTLGDNQPQHF. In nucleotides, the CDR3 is TGTGCCAGCAGTTTCTCCACTCTCGGGGACAATCAGCCCCAGCATTTT.

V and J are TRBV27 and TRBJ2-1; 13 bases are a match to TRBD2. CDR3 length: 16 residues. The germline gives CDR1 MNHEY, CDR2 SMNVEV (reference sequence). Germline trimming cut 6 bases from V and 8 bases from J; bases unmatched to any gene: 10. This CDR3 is CASRYQLAGGLYEQFF. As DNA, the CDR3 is TGTGCCAGCAGGTATCAACTAGCGGGGGGGCTCTATGAGCAGTTCTTC.

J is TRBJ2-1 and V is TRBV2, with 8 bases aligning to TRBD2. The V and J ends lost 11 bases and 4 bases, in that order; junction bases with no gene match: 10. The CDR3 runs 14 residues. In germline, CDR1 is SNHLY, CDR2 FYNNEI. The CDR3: CAGTGTRGYNEQFF. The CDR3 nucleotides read TGTGCCGGGACCGGGACTAGGGGATACAATGAGCAGTTCTTC.

The CDR3 region is CAISDNRGNGYTF. CDR3 DNA sequence: TGTGCCATCAGTGATAACAGGGGGAATGGCTACACCTTC. The rearrangement uses TRBV10-3 and TRBJ1-2; 8 bases match TRBD1. The CDR3 runs 13 residues. Trimming took 3 bases from V and 6 from J; bases not matched to a gene: 3. In germline, CDR1 is ENHRY, CDR2 SYGVKD.

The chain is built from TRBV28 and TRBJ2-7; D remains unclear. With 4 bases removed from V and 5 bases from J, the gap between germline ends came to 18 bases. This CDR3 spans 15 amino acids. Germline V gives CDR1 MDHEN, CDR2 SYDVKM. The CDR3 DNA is TGTGCCAGCAGTTCCCGACCGAACAGATACGACGAGCAGTACTTC. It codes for CASSSRPNRYDEQYF.

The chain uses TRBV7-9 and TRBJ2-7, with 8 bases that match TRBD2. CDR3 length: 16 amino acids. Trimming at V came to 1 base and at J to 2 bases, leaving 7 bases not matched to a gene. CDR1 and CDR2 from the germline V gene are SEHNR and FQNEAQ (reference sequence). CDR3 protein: CASSLGGRGETYEQYF. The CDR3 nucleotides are TGTGCCAGCAGCTTAGGCGGGCGGGGGGAAACCTACGAGCAGTACTTC. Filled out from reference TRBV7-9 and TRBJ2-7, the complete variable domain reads DTGVSQNPRHKITKRGQNVTFRCDPISEHNRLYWYRQTLGQGPEFLTYFQNEAQLEKSRLLSDRFSAERPKGSFSTLEIQRTEQGDSAMYLCASSLGGRGETYEQYFGPGTRLTVT.

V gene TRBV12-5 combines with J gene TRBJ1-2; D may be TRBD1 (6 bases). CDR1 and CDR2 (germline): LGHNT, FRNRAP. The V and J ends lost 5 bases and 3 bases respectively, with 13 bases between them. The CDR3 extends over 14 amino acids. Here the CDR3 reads CASGTSGAYYGYTF. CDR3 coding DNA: TGTGCTAGTGGTACCTCAGGGGCCTACTATGGCTACACCTTC.

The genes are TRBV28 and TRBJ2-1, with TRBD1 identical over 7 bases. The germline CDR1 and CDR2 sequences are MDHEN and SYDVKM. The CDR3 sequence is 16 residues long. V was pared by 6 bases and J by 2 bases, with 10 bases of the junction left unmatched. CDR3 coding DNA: TGTGCCAGCAGGCCACACAGGGGAAGTACCTACAATGAGCAGTTCTTC. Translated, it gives CASRPHRGSTYNEQFF.

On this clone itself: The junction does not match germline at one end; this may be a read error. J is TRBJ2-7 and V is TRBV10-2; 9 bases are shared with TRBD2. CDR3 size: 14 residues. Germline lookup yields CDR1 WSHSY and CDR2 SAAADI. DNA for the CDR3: TGCGCCAGCTCCTGGACTAGCGCCCCCTACGAGCGGTACTTC. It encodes CASSWTSAPYERYF.

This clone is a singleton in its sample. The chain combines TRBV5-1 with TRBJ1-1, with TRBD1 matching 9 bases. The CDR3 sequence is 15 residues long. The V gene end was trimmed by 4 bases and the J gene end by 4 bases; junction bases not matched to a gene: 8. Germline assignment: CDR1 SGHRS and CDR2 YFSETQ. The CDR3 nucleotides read TGCGCCAGCAGCAGGGGACAGGGCGAGGGCACTGAAGCTTTCTTT. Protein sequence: CASSRGQGEGTEAFF.

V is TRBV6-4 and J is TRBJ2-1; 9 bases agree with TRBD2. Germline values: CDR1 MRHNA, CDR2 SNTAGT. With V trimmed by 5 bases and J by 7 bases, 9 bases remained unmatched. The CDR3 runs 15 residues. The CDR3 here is CASSSGGRAGNEQFF. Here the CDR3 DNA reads TGTGCCAGCAGTTCAGGCGGGAGGGCCGGTAATGAGCAGTTCTTC.

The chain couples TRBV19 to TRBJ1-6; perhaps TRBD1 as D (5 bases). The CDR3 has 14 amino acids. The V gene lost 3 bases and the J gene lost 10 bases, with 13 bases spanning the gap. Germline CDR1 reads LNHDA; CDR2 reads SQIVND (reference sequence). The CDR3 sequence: CASSITGTVSPLHF. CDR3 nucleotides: TGTGCCAGTAGTATCACAGGAACCGTATCACCCCTCCACTTT.

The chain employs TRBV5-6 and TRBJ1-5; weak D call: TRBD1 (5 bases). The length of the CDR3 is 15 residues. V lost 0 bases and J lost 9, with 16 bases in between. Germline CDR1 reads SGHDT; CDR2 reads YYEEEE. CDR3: CASSLGGLKNGPQHF. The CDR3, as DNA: TGTGCCAGCAGCTTGGGGGGACTGAAAAACGGGCCCCAGCATTTT.

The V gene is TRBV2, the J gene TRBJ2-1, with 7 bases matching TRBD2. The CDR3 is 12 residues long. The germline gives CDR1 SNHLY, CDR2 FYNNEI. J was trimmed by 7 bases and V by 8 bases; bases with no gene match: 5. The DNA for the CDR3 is TGTGCCAGCGGGAGGGACGGTAATGAGCAGTTCTTC. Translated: CASGRDGNEQFF.

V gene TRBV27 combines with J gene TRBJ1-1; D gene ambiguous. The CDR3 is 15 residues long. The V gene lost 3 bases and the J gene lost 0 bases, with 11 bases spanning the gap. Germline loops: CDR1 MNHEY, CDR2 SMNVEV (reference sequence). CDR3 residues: CASSLRETMNTEAFF. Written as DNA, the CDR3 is TGTGCCAGCAGTTTGAGGGAAACCATGAACACTGAAGCTTTCTTT.

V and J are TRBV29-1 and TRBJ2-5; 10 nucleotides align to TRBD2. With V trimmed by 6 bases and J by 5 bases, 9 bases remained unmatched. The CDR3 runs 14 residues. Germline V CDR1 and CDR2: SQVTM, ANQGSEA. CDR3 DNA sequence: TGCAGCGTGATACCGGGACTAGCGCCGGAGACCCAGTACTTC. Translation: CSVIPGLAPETQYF.

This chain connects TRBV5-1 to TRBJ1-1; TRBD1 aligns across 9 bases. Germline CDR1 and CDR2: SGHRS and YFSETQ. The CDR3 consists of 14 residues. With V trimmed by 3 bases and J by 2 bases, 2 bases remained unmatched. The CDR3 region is CASSSGQGNTEAFF. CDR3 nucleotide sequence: TGCGCCAGCAGCTCGGGACAGGGAAACACTGAAGCTTTCTTT.

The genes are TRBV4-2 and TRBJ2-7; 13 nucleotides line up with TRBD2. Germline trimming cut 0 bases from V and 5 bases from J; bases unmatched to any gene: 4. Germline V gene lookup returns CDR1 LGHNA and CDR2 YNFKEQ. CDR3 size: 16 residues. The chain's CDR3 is CASSQDAGLAGNEQYF. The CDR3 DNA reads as TGTGCCAGCAGCCAAGACGCGGGACTAGCGGGAAACGAGCAGTACTTC.

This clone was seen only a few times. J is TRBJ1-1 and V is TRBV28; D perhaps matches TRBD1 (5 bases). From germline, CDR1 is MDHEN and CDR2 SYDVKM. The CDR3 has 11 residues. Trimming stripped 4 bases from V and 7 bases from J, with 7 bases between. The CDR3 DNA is TGTGCCAGCAGTTCTAGGGGTGAAGCTTTCTTT. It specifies CASSSRGEAFF.